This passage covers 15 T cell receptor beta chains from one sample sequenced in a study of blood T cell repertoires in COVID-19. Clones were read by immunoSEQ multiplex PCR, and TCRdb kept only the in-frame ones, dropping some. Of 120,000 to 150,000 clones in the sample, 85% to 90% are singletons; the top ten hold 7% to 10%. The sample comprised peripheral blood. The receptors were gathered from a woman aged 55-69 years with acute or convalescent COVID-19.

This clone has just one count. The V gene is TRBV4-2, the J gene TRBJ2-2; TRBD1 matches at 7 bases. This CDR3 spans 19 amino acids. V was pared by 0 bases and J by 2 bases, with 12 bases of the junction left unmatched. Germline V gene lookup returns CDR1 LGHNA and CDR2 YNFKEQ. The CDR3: CASSQDDRAAWANTGELFF. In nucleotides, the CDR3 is TGTGCCAGCAGCCAAGATGACAGGGCCGCGTGGGCTAACACCGGGGAGCTGTTTTTT.

The CDR3 spells CASSARTGGTETQYF. The CDR3 DNA reads TGTGCCAGCAGTGCGCGAACAGGGGGAACAGAGACCCAGTACTTC. V usage is TRBV6-6 and J usage is TRBJ2-5; 8 bases align to TRBD1. This CDR3 region has 15 residues. Germline loops: CDR1 MNHNY, CDR2 SVGAGI (reference sequence). V lost 5 bases to trimming and J lost 4 bases; unmatched junction nucleotides: 9.

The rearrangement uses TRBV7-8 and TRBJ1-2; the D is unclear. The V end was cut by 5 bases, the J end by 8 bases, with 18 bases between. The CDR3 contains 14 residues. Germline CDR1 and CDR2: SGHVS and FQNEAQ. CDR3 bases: TGTGCCAGCAGCGCCGGTGAAACAGCGGTGGGCTACACCTTC. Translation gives CASSAGETAVGYTF.

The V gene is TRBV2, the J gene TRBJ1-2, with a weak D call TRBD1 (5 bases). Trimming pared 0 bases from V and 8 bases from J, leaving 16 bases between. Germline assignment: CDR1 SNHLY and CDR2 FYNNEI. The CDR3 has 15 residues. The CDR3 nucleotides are TGTGCCAGCAGTGAAGCGCTTCGACAGCCGAGGGGCTACACCTTC. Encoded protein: CASSEALRQPRGYTF.

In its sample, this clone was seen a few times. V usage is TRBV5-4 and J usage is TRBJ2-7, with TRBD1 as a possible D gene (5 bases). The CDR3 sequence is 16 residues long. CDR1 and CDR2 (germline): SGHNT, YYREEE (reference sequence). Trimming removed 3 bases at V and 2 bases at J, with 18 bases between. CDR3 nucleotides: TGTGCCAGCAGCTACCTCCTAGGGGCAACAACCTACGAGCAGTACTTC. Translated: CASSYLLGATTYEQYF.

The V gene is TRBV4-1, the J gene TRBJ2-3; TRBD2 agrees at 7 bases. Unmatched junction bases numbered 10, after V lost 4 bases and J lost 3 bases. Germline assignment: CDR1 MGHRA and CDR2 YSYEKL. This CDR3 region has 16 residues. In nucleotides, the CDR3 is TGCGCCAGCAGCCCCTCTCACTCGGGGGGAACAGATACGCAGTATTTT. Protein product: CASSPSHSGGTDTQYF.

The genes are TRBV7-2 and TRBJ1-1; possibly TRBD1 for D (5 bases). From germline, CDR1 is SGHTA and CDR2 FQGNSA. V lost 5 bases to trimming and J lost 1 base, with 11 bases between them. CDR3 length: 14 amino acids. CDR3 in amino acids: CASSPQVGNTEAFF. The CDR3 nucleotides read TGTGCCAGCAGCCCACAGGTTGGGAACACTGAAGCTTTCTTT.

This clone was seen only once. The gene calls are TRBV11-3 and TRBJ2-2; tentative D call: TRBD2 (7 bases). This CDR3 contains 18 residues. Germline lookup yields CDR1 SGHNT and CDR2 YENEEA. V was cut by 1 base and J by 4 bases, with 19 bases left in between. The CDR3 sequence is CASSLVGGGRWSTGELFF. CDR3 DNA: TGTGCCAGCAGCTTAGTGGGCGGGGGCCGTTGGAGCACCGGGGAGCTGTTTTTT.

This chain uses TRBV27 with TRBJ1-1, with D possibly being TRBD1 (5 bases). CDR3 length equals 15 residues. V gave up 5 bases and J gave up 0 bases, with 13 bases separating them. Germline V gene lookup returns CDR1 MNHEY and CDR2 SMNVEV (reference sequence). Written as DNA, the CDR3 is TGTGCCAGCAGTCCATTGGGCAGGGTGAACACTGAAGCTTTCTTT. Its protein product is CASSPLGRVNTEAFF.

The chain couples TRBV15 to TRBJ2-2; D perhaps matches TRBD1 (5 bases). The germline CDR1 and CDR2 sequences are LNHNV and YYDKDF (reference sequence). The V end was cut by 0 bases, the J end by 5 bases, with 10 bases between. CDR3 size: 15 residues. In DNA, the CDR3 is TGTGCCACCAGCAGAGATCGGGCAGGGACCGGGGAGCTGTTTTTT. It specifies CATSRDRAGTGELFF.

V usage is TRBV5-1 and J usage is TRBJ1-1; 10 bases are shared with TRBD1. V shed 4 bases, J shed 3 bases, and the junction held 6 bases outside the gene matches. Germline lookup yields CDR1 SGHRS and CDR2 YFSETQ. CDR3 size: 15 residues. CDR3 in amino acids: CASSRSGTGDTEAFF. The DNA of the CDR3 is TGCGCCAGCAGCCGCTCAGGGACAGGGGACACTGAAGCTTTCTTT.

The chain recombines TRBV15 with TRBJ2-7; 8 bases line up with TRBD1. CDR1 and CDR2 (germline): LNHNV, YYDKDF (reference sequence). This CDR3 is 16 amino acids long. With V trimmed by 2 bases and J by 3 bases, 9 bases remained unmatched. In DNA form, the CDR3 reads TGTGCCACCAGCAGACAGAACAGGGGGTTAAACTACGAGCAGTACTTC. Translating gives CATSRQNRGLNYEQYF.

This CDR3 is CASSLFGQEANYGYTF. CDR3 DNA: TGCGCCAGCAGCTTGTTCGGACAGGAGGCTAACTATGGCTACACCTTC. V usage is TRBV5-1 and J usage is TRBJ1-2; TRBD1 matches 7 bases. J lost 0 bases, V lost 1 base, and 6 bases had no gene match. This CDR3 has 16 residues. Germline lookup yields CDR1 SGHRS and CDR2 YFSETQ.

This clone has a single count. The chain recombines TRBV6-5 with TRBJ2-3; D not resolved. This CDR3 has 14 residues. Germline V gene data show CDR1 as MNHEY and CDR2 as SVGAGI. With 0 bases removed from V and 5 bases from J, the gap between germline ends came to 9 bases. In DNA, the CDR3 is TGTGCCAGCAGTTACTCTGGCCGCAGAGATACGCAGTATTTT. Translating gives CASSYSGRRDTQYF.

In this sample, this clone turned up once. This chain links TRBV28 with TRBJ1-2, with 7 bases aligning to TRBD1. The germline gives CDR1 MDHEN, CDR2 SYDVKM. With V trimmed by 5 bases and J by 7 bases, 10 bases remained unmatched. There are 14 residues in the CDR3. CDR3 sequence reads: CASSHRRQGFGYTF. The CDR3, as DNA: TGTGCCAGCAGTCACCGGAGACAGGGCTTTGGCTACACCTTC.